The source of this TCR beta chain is a study of OX40 agonist ivuxolimab in advanced cancers. Whole-study results and caveats: Some of the nonresponding patients also showed low levels of normalized T-cell clonal expansion. Expanded clones belonging to CD8+ T cells outnumbered, on average, those of CD4+.

As for this clone: Its antigen is still unknown.

Only in-frame clones appear in the TCRdb table, and some are missing; sequencing was by immunoSEQ multiplex PCR. The sample yields roughly 74,000 clones, 85% to 95% seen once. The germline V gene encodes CDR1 SQVTM and CDR2 ANQGSEA. The CDR3 is 9 residues long. V was shortened by 6 bases and J by 8 bases, with 7 bases between the two germline ends. Sequencing was performed on CD4+ or CD8+ T cells sorted from blood, taken in a trial of the OX40 agonist ivuxolimab. This receptor was identified in an adult with an advanced solid tumor such as melanoma, head and neck, liver or kidney cancer. The V and J genes are TRBV29-1 and TRBJ1-1; D might be TRBD1 (5 bases). The CDR3 sequence is CSVAGEAFF. For the CDR3, the DNA is TGCAGCGTCGCAGGGGAAGCTTTCTTT.